This T cell receptor beta chain was captured by sequencing in a study of blood T cell repertoires in COVID-19. Overall study: COVID-19 samples collected from the United States, Italy and Spain covered acute and convalescent phases. Sources were T cells, B-cell-depleted T cells, or PBMCs; the material itself was cDNA or gDNA.

Here immunoSEQ multiplex PCR was the method, and the copy in TCRdb shows in-frame clones only, minus some. The sample has over 120,000 clones, more than 75% seen once. Turning to this clone: The sample has other DNA sequences that encode this CDR3 too.

Recruitment covered about two dozen US areas and drew participants whose ages spanned roughly 18 to 90 years. Cohorts were assigned according to the clinical history that participants reported. CDR1 and CDR2 (germline): SEHNR, FQNEAQ (reference sequence). The CDR3 is made up of 16 amino acids. V dropped 5 bases and J dropped 1; count of bases not matched to a gene: 6. The sequenced material came from PBMCs or T cells enriched from blood (not recorded which). The chain joins TRBV7-9 to TRBJ2-1; 9 nucleotides agree with TRBD2. The clonotype was recovered from a woman aged 50 to 60 who had recovered from COVID-19. The CDR3 DNA is TGTGCCAGCAGCCTTAGCCTAGCGGGATCCTACAATGAGCAGTTCTTC. This encodes CASSLSLAGSYNEQFF.